The next 14 T cell receptor beta chains were all read from a single sample in a study of CD8 T cells in Susac syndrome. An amount of RNA that ranged from about 0.45 to 1 ug was reverse transcribed with random hexamers. TCRdb itself ran the immunoSEQ multiplex PCR reads through MiXCR, one entry per CDR3 protein. Counted here are about 250,000 distinct CDR3 sequences, roughly 95% occurring once; the ten biggest clones make up about 0.07%. The specimen was CD4+ T cells from PBMCs. These receptors all stem from a human donor with multiple sclerosis.

This chain connects TRBV7-9 to TRBJ2-1, with TRBD1 identical over 9 bases. Germline V CDR1 and CDR2: SEHNR, FQNEAQ (reference sequence). V was pared by 5 bases and J by 4 bases, with 6 bases of the junction left unmatched. CDR3 length: 15 amino acids. In nucleotides, the CDR3 is TGTGCCAGCAGCCCCATCGGGACAGGGTACAATGAGCAGTTCTTC. Translating it yields CASSPIGTGYNEQFF.

The chain couples TRBV27 to TRBJ1-1, with TRBD1 as a possible D gene (5 bases). Germline V gives CDR1 MNHEY, CDR2 SMNVEV (reference sequence). This CDR3 spans 15 amino acids. V shed 7 bases and J shed 6 bases, with 21 bases lying between them. DNA for the CDR3: TGTGCCAGCACATCGCGATCAGGCGAGGGGTCTGAAGCTTTCTTT. Encoded protein: CASTSRSGEGSEAFF.

This clonotype was detected only once. This rearrangement joins TRBV24-1 to TRBJ2-5; tentative D call: TRBD1 (7 bases). V was cut by 9 bases and J by 5 bases, with 12 bases left in between. This CDR3 spans 12 amino acids. Germline V lookup: CDR1 KGHDR, CDR2 SFDVKD. This chain's CDR3 is CATGGGIETQYF. In DNA form, the CDR3 reads TGTGCCACCGGAGGGGGCATCGAGACCCAGTACTTC.

This chain links TRBV14 with TRBJ1-1, with a tentative D call TRBD1 (5 bases). Germline V CDR1 and CDR2: SGHDN, FVKESK. The CDR3 sequence is 14 residues long. The V end lost 2 bases, the J end lost 6 bases, and 13 bases lay between the germline ends. Written as DNA, the CDR3 is TGTGCCAGCAGCCAAAGGACGGGGGTGCCTGAAGCTTTCTTT. Translation gives CASSQRTGVPEAFF.

The chain employs TRBV4-1 and TRBJ2-7; 10 nucleotides match TRBD1. The V segment lost 1 base and the J segment 5 bases; nucleotides outside the gene matches: 8. Germline values: CDR1 MGHRA, CDR2 YSYEKL. This CDR3 region has 16 residues. The CDR3 reads CASSQGGLTGGNEQYV. The CDR3 DNA reads TGCGCCAGCAGCCAAGGGGGTTTGACAGGGGGCAACGAGCAGTACGTC.

The chain carries TRBV18 and TRBJ2-1; no clear D. Trimming pared 1 base from V and 8 bases from J, leaving 3 bases between. Germline V gene sequence: CDR1 KGHSH, CDR2 LQKENI. This CDR3 contains 11 residues. As DNA, the CDR3 is TGTGCCAGCTCACCACGGCATGAGCAGTTCTTC. Translated: CASSPRHEQFF.

The chain carries TRBV30 and TRBJ2-7; D remains unclear. CDR3 length: 13 amino acids. V was cut by 3 bases and J by 0 bases, with 9 bases left in between. Germline V lookup: CDR1 GTSNPN, CDR2 SVGIG (reference sequence). The CDR3 region is CAWRVGGSYEQYF. In DNA, the CDR3 is TGTGCCTGGAGAGTTGGCGGCTCCTACGAGCAGTACTTC.

The V gene is TRBV5-4, the J gene TRBJ1-1, with D perhaps TRBD1 (5 bases). V dropped 5 bases and J dropped 0 bases, with 14 bases sitting between them. Germline V gene data show CDR1 as SGHNT and CDR2 as YYREEE (reference sequence). This CDR3 spans 15 amino acids. CDR3 amino acids: CASRTDGALNTEAFF. For the CDR3, the DNA is TGTGCCAGCAGGACCGACGGGGCGTTGAACACTGAAGCTTTCTTT.

V gene TRBV20-1 combines with J gene TRBJ2-7; TRBD1 aligns across 8 bases. Germline V gene lookup returns CDR1 DFQATT and CDR2 SNEGSKA (reference sequence). This CDR3 has 13 residues. The ends lost 1 base at V and 8 bases at J; junction bases unmatched: 7. For the CDR3, the DNA is TGCAGTGCTAGAGGCGGGGCAGGGGGCCAGCAGTACTTC. It encodes CSARGGAGGQQYF.

The chain combines TRBV9 with TRBJ2-3, with D possibly matching TRBD2 (5 bases). CDR3 length equals 16 residues. Per germline, CDR1 SGDLS and CDR2 YYNGEE. The ends were cut back, 3 bases at V and 1 base at J, with 15 bases in the middle. CDR3 sequence (DNA): TGTGCCAGCAGCGCCCGGCGGGCGGGTGGCACAGATACGCAGTATTTT. This encodes CASSARRAGGTDTQYF.

This clonotype came up once. CDR3: CASSFQMNTEAFF. Here the CDR3 DNA reads TGCGCCAGCAGCTTCCAGATGAACACTGAAGCTTTCTTT. The chain recombines TRBV5-1 with TRBJ1-1; D is undetermined. The CDR3 runs to 13 residues. Trimming removed 2 bases at V and 0 bases at J, with 5 bases between. Germline CDR1 and CDR2: SGHRS and YFSETQ.

This chain uses TRBV15 with TRBJ1-1; D remains ambiguous. This CDR3 has 12 residues. Germline V lookup: CDR1 LNHNV, CDR2 YYDKDF (reference sequence). Trimming removed 1 base at V and 8 bases at J, with 8 bases between. In DNA form, the CDR3 reads TGTGCCACCAGCAGAGGTGGGGAGGAAGCTTTCTTT. Translated: CATSRGGEEAFF.

The chain links TRBV20-1 to TRBJ2-2; D gene unclear. V lost 0 bases and J lost 6, with 14 bases in between. This CDR3 has 15 residues. CDR1 is DFQATT and CDR2 is SNEGSKA in the germline V gene (reference sequence). CDR3 residues: CSARDIGPGAGELFF. In DNA, the CDR3 is TGCAGTGCTAGAGATATAGGGCCCGGCGCCGGGGAGCTGTTTTTT.

This sequence joins TRBV6-4 and TRBJ1-2; weak D call: TRBD1 (6 bases). V was cut by 6 bases and J by 4 bases, with 9 bases left in between. Germline lookup yields CDR1 MRHNA and CDR2 SNTAGT. The CDR3 extends over 12 amino acids. The DNA of the CDR3 is TGTGCCAGCAGGGACAGCCGCTATGGCTACACCTTC. It encodes CASRDSRYGYTF.